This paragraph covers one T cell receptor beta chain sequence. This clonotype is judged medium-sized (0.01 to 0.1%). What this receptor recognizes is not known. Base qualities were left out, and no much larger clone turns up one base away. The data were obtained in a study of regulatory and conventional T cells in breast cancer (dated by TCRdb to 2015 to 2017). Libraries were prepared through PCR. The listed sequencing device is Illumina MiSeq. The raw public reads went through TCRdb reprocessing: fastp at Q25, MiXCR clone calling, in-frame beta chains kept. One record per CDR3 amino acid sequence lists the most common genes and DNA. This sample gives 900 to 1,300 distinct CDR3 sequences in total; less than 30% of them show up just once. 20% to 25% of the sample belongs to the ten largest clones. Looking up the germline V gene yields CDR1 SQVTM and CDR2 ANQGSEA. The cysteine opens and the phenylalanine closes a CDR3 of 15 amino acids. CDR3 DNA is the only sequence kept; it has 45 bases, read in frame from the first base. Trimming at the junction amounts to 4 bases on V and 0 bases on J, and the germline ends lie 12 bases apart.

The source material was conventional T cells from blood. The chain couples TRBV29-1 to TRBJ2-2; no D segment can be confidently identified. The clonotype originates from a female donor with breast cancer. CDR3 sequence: CSVGPLGTNTGELFF. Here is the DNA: TGCAGCGTTGGGCCCCTAGGGACGAACACCGGGGAGCTGTTTTTT.